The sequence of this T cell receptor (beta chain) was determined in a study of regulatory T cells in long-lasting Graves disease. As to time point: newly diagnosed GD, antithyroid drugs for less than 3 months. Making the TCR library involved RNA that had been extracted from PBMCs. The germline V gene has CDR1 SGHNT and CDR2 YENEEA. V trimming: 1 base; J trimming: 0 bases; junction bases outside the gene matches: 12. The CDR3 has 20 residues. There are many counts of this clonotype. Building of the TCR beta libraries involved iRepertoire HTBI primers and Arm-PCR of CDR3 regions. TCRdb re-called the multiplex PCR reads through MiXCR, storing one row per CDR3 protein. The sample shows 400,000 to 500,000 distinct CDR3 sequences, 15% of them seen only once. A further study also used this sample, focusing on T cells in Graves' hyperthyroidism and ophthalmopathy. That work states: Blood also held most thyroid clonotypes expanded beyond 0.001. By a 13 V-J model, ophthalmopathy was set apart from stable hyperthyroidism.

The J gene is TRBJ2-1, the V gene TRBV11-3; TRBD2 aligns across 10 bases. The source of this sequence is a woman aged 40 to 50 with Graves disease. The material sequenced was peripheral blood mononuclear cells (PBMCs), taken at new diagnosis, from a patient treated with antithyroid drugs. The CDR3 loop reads CASSLAGLADVESSYNEQFF. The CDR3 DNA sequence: TGTGCCAGCAGCTTAGCCGGACTAGCGGACGTCGAAAGCTCCTACAATGAGCAGTTCTTC.